This TCR beta chain is drawn from a study of blood T cell repertoires in COVID-19. Looking at the study overall: The cDNA or gDNA used as material had been derived from T cells, B-cell-depleted T cells, or PBMCs.

Source study methods: For nucleated cells, counts were estimated from reference gene primer amplification. Data came from immunoSEQ multiplex PCR; TCRdb stores just in-frame clones and leaves some out. V and J calls and clone size are copied from that table; D and trimming were computed from the DNA. Of 250,000 or so clones in the sample, under 95% were seen once. Participant reports of clinical history set cohort assignment. The TCR originated in a man aged 40-55 years who had been exposed to COVID-19. Material: PBMCs or T cells enriched from blood (not recorded which).

The CDR3 here is CASSPAAGGQRELFF. The CDR3 DNA reads TGCGCCAGCAGCCCCGCCGCAGGGGGCCAGCGGGAGCTGTTTTTT. The V and J genes are TRBV5-1 and TRBJ2-2, with 8 bases identical to TRBD1. This CDR3 has 15 amino acids. Unmatched junction bases numbered 11, after V lost 4 bases and J lost 9 bases. Germline V gene sequence: CDR1 SGHRS, CDR2 YFSETQ.